One and the same sample provided the 20 T cell receptor beta chains below, sequenced in a study of shared clonotypes between healthy human individuals. Sequencing was performed with immunoSEQ multiplex PCR; in TCRdb, only in-frame clones are kept and a portion is missing. The profile covers a few million clones, with more than 80% appearing a single time and over 0.12% taken by the ten largest. Source material: naive CD4+ T cells sorted from blood. Subset indicated: CD45RA+ positively selected. All receptors come from a man in his late teens or twenties in good health.

The chain couples TRBV9 to TRBJ2-7; a weak D match, TRBD2 (5 bases). V lost 3 bases and J 5 bases, leaving 18 bases between the germline ends. The length of the CDR3 is 15 residues. Looked up from germline, CDR1 is SGDLS and CDR2 is YYNGEE. Written as DNA, the CDR3 is TGTGCCAGCAGCGACGCTGGAGGCTCAGGCAACGAGCAGTACTTC. As protein: CASSDAGGSGNEQYF.

J is TRBJ1-5 and V is TRBV28; a weak D match, TRBD1 (6 bases). V lost 8 bases and J lost 4, with 15 bases in between. This CDR3 is 14 amino acids long. Germline CDR1 and CDR2: MDHEN and SYDVKM. CDR3 coding DNA: TGTGCCAGCCGGTCGGACAGCTCAAATCAGCCCCAGCATTTT. Its translation: CASRSDSSNQPQHF. The whole variable domain, remainder taken from reference TRBV28 and TRBJ1-5, is DVKVTQSSRYLVKRTGEKVFLECVQDMDHENMFWYRQDPGLGLRLIYFSYDVKMKEKGDIPEGYSVSREKKERFSLILESASTNQTSMYLCASRSDSSNQPQHFGDGTRLSIL.

The CDR3 region is CASGLGTRAQYF. The CDR3 DNA is TGTGCCAGCGGGTTAGGGACCAGGGCCCAGTATTTT. The genes are TRBV6-1 and TRBJ2-3; either TRBD1 or TRBD2 may supply D (5 bases each). The CDR3 contains 12 residues. Germline V gene sequence: CDR1 MNHNS, CDR2 SASEGT. The germline V and J ends were trimmed by 8 bases and 12 bases, with 18 bases remaining between them.

This chain joins TRBV11-2 and TRBJ2-1; D is perhaps TRBD1 (5 bases). V was shortened by 0 bases and J by 9 bases, with 6 bases between the two germline ends. Germline CDR1 SGHAT, CDR2 FQNNGV. The CDR3 is 12 amino acids. The CDR3 nucleotides are TGTGCCAGCAGCTTAGAGGGGCGTGAGCAGTTCTTC. It is translated as CASSLEGREQFF.

This chain connects TRBV27 to TRBJ1-1; D remains ambiguous. Germline assignment: CDR1 MNHEY and CDR2 SMNVEV (reference sequence). V lost 7 bases and J lost 4, with 16 bases in between. This CDR3 is built from 14 residues. The CDR3 region is CASKNPRGITEAFF. CDR3 nucleotide sequence: TGTGCCAGCAAGAACCCCCGGGGAATCACTGAAGCTTTCTTT.

This sequence joins TRBV27 and TRBJ2-7, with TRBD1 matching 9 bases. Germline V gene lookup returns CDR1 MNHEY and CDR2 SMNVEV (reference sequence). The ends lost 0 bases at V and 9 bases at J; junction bases unmatched: 15. This CDR3 contains 17 residues. The chain's CDR3 is CASSLSAVPGQGGWQYF. The DNA of the CDR3 is TGTGCCAGCAGTTTATCCGCAGTACCGGGACAGGGTGGTTGGCAGTACTTC.

This chain uses TRBV6-5 with TRBJ2-2, with TRBD2 identical over 12 bases. With 4 bases clipped from V and 9 bases from J, the junction kept 6 bases outside the gene matches. Looked up from germline, CDR1 is MNHEY and CDR2 is SVGAGI. This CDR3 has 15 residues. The CDR3 bases are TGTGCCAGCAGTTCCCGACTAGCGGGAGATTGGGAGCTGTTTTTT. Its protein product is CASSSRLAGDWELFF.

On this clone: One junction end does not reproduce the germline sequence, and a read error may be involved. The same CDR3 can be traced to other DNA sequences in this sample. V usage is TRBV30 and J usage is TRBJ1-5, with D possibly being TRBD1 (6 bases). CDR1 is GTSNPN, CDR2 SVGIG, per germline (reference sequence). The CDR3 has 17 residues. The CDR3: CAWSLDSPIHSNQPQHF. CDR3 DNA sequence: TGTGCCTGGAGTCTGGACAGCCCGATTCATAGCAACCAGCCCCAGCATTTT.

The chain combines TRBV14 with TRBJ2-1; 9 bases line up with TRBD2. V was clipped by 2 bases and J by 11 bases; unmatched bases: 1. Germline CDR1 is SGHDN and CDR2 is FVKESK. The CDR3 spans 12 residues. The CDR3, as DNA: TGTGCCAGCAGCCAACTAGCGGGAAAGCAGTTCTTC. Translating it yields CASSQLAGKQFF. The full variable domain, its missing parts supplied by reference TRBV14 and TRBJ2-1, is EAGVTQFPSHSVIEKGQTVTLRCDPISGHDNLYWYRRVMGKEIKFLLHFVKESKQDESGMPNNRFLAERTGGTYSTLKVQPAELEDSGVYFCASSQLAGKQFFGPGTRLTVL.

The chain joins TRBV7-9 to TRBJ2-7; D is ambiguous. V was shortened by 1 base and J by 7 bases, with 11 bases between the two germline ends. The germline CDR1 and CDR2 sequences are SEHNR and FQNEAQ (reference sequence). This CDR3 has 13 amino acids. The CDR3 DNA reads TGTGCCAGCAGCTTAGACAGCCCTAGGGAGCAGTACTTC. Protein sequence: CASSLDSPREQYF.

The V call is TRBV19, the J call TRBJ2-4; TRBD2 is a possible D gene (5 bases). The CDR3 extends over 19 amino acids. V was clipped by 6 bases and J by 1 base, with 25 bases between them. CDR1 and CDR2 from the germline V gene are LNHDA and SQIVND (reference sequence). CDR3 in amino acids: CASRAVVGVLSPAKNIQYF. CDR3 nucleotides: TGTGCCAGTAGGGCCGTTGTGGGAGTCCTAAGTCCGGCCAAAAACATTCAGTACTTC.

The chain joins TRBV7-9 to TRBJ1-1; D is possibly TRBD1 (5 bases). The CDR3 is 13 amino acids. V lost 2 bases to trimming and J lost 9 bases, with 13 bases between them. Germline CDR1 and CDR2: SEHNR and FQNEAQ (reference sequence). CDR3 region: CASSLPGLEKAFF. The DNA of the CDR3 is TGTGCCAGCAGCTTACCAGGGCTAGAGAAAGCTTTCTTT. Filled out from reference TRBV7-9 and TRBJ1-1, the complete variable domain reads DTGVSQNPRHKITKRGQNVTFRCDPISEHNRLYWYRQTLGQGPEFLTYFQNEAQLEKSRLLSDRFSAERPKGSFSTLEIQRTEQGDSAMYLCASSLPGLEKAFFGQGTRLTVV.

The J gene is TRBJ2-7, the V gene TRBV2, with TRBD2 matching 9 bases. The J segment lost 0 bases and the V segment lost 5 bases, leaving 2 bases of the junction unmatched. Germline V gives CDR1 SNHLY, CDR2 FYNNEI. This CDR3 contains 14 residues. The CDR3 loop reads CASSFSGGSYEQYF. The CDR3 coding sequence is TGTGCCAGCAGTTTTAGCGGGGGCTCCTACGAGCAGTACTTC.

The chain couples TRBV4-1 to TRBJ1-5; D is perhaps TRBD1 (5 bases). Germline V gives CDR1 MGHRA, CDR2 YSYEKL. The CDR3 extends over 15 amino acids. The ends were cut back, 3 bases at V and 5 bases at J, with 14 bases in the middle. CDR3 sequence reads: CASSHYGDGDQPQHF. CDR3 in DNA: TGCGCCAGCAGCCACTATGGGGACGGGGATCAGCCCCAGCATTTT.

This chain connects TRBV18 to TRBJ1-5; D is ambiguous. This CDR3 has 15 amino acids. Germline V lookup: CDR1 KGHSH, CDR2 LQKENI. The V gene lost 2 bases and the J gene lost 1 base, with 9 bases spanning the gap. The CDR3 DNA reads TGTGCCAGCTCACCAGGGGAGGTGAGCAATCAGCCCCAGCATTTT. Translated, it gives CASSPGEVSNQPQHF.

The chain uses TRBV5-6 and TRBJ2-6, with a tentative D call TRBD1 (5 bases). CDR1 is SGHDT and CDR2 is YYEEEE in the germline V gene. The ends were cut back, 4 bases at V and 0 bases at J, with 11 bases in the middle. The CDR3 length is 16 residues. The CDR3 DNA follows: TGTGCCAGCAGCCTGGACACTGGCTCTGGGGCCAACGTCCTGACTTTC. Its protein product is CASSLDTGSGANVLTF.

The rearrangement links TRBV2 to TRBJ1-6; tentative D call: TRBD1 (5 bases). V was trimmed by 10 bases and J by 1 base, leaving 20 bases between them. Germline V gene data show CDR1 as SNHLY and CDR2 as FYNNEI. The CDR3 has 17 residues. The CDR3 here is CATGGQGRGSYNSPLHF. Written as DNA, the CDR3 is TGTGCCACAGGAGGTCAGGGCCGGGGTTCCTATAATTCACCCCTCCACTTT.

This clone occurred once. The same CDR3 can be traced to other DNA sequences in this sample. V gene TRBV29-1 combines with J gene TRBJ1-3; D gene ambiguous. V was trimmed by 4 bases and J by 0 bases, leaving 7 bases between them. The CDR3 covers 13 residues. The germline V gene has CDR1 SQVTM and CDR2 ANQGSEA. The CDR3 DNA sequence: TGCAGCGTTGGAGAGAGCTCTGGAAACACCATATATTTT. Translating gives CSVGESSGNTIYF.

This clone was recorded once. The chain carries TRBV5-1 and TRBJ1-4; maybe TRBD1 (6 bases). Per the germline V gene, CDR1 is SGHRS and CDR2 is YFSETQ. CDR3 length equals 14 residues. The V gene lost 6 bases and the J gene lost 7 bases, with 16 bases spanning the gap. The CDR3 protein is CASTPQDSGEKLFF. In nucleotides, the CDR3 is TGCGCCAGCACCCCCCAGGACAGCGGTGAAAAACTGTTTTTT. The whole variable domain, filled in from reference TRBV5-1 and TRBJ1-4, reads KAGVTQTPRYLIKTRGQQVTLSCSPISGHRSVSWYQQTPGQGLQFLFEYFSETQRNKGNFPGRFSGRQFSNSRSEMNVSTLELGDSALYLCASTPQDSGEKLFFGSGTQLSVL.

The V gene is TRBV6-5, the J gene TRBJ1-5; D is uncertain. Germline CDR1 and CDR2: MNHEY and SVGAGI. CDR3 size: 15 residues. V was pared by 2 bases and J by 3 bases, with 11 bases between. The CDR3 coding sequence is TGTGCCAGCAGTTACGGACGGGAGCCCAATCAGCCCCAGCATTTT. This encodes CASSYGREPNQPQHF.